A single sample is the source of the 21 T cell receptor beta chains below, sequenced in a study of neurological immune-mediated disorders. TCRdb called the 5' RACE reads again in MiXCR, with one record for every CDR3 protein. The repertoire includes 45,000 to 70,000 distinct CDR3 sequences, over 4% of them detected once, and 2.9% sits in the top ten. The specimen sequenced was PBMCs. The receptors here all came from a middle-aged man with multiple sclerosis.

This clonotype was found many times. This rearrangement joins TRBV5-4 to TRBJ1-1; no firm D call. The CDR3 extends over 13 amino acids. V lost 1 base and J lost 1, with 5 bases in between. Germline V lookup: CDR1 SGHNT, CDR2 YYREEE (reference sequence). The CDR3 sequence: CASSLKGNTEAFF. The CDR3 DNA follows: TGTGCCAGCAGCTTGAAGGGGAACACTGAAGCTTTCTTT.

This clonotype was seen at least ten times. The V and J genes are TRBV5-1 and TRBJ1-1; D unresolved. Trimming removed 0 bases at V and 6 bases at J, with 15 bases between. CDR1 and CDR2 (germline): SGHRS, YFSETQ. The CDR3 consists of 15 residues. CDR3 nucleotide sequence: TGCGCCAGCAGCTTGGGGGGTGTGGGGTTCCCTGAAGCTTTCTTT. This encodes CASSLGGVGFPEAFF.

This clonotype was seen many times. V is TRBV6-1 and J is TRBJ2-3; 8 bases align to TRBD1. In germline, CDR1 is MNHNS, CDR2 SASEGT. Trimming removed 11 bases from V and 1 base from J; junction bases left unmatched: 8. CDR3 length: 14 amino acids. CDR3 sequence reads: CAGSRGPGTDTQYF. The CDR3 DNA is TGTGCCGGATCCAGGGGGCCAGGCACAGATACGCAGTATTTT.

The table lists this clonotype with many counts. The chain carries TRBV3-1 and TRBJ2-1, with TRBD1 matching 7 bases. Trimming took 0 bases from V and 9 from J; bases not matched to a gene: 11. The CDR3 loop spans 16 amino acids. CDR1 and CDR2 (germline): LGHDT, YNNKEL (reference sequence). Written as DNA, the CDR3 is TGTGCCAGCAGCCAAGATTCGAGGGGGCAACGAGGTGAGCAGTTCTTC. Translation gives CASSQDSRGQRGEQFF.

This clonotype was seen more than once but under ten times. In nucleotides, the CDR3 is TGTGCCAGCAGTTACCCCATCGGACTAGCGGGGGGGTTGGATGAGCAGTTCTTC. Translated, it gives CASSYPIGLAGGLDEQFF. The chain is built from TRBV6-2 or TRBV6-3 and TRBJ2-1; 15 bases map to TRBD2. V lost 2 bases, J lost 8 bases, and 10 bases stayed unmatched. The germline V gene encodes CDR1 MNHEY and CDR2 SVGEGT. CDR3 size: 18 residues.

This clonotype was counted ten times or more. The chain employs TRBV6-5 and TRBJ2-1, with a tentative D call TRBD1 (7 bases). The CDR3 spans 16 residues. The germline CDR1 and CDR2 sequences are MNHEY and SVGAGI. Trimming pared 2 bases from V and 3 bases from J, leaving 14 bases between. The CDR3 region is CASSYRGGGVYNEQFF. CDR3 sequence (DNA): TGTGCCAGCAGTTACCGAGGAGGGGGCGTCTACAATGAGCAGTTCTTC.

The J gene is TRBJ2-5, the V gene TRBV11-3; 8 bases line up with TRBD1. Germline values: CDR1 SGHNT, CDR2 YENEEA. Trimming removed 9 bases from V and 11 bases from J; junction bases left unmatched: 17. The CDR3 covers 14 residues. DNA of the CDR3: TGTGCCAGTAGCCCCAGGACAGGGCTCAATGAGCAGTACTTC. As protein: CASSPRTGLNEQYF.

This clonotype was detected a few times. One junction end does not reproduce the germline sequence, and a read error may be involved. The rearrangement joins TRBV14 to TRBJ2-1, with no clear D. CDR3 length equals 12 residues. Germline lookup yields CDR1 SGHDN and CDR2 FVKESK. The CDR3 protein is CASSRVYSEQFF. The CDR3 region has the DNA TGTGCCAGCAGCCGTGTCTACAGTGAGCAGTTCTTC.

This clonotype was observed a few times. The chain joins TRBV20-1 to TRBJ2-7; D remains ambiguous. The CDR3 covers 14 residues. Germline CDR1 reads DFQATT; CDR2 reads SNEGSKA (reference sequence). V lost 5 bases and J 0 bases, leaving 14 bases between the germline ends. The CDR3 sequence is CSARSQSGSYEQYF. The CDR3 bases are TGCAGTGCTCGGAGCCAATCGGGCTCCTACGAGCAGTACTTC.

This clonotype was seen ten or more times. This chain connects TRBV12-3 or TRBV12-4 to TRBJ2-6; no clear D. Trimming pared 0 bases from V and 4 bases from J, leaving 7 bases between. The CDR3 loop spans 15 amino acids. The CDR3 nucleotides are TGTGCCAGCAGTTTAGCCCTCCCCGGGGCCAACGTCCTGACTTTC. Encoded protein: CASSLALPGANVLTF.

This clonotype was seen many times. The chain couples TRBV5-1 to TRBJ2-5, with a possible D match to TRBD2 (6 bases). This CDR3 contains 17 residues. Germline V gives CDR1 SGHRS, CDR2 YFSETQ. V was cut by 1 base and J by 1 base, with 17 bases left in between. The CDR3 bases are TGCGCCAGCAGCTTGAGGCCTGGGCGGCGGGGCCAAGAGACCCAGTACTTC. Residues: CASSLRPGRRGQETQYF.

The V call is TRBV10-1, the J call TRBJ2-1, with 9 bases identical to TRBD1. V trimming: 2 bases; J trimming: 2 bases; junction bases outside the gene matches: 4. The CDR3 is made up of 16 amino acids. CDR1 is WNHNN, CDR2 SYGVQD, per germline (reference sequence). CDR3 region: CASSEEGQGAYNEQFF. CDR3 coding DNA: TGCGCCAGCAGTGAGGAGGGACAGGGAGCCTACAATGAGCAGTTCTTC.

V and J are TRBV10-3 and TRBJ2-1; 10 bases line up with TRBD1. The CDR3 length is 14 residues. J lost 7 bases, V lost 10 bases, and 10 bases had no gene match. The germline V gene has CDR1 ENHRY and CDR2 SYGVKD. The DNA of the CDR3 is TGTGCCACGGAGGGACAGGGGTTTCAGAATGAGCAGTTCTTC. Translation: CATEGQGFQNEQFF.

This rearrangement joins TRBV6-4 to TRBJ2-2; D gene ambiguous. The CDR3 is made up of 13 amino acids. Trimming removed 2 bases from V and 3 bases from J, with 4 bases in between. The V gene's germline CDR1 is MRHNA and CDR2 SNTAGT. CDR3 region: CASSDDDTGELFF. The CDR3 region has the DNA TGTGCCAGCAGTGACGACGACACCGGGGAGCTGTTTTTT.

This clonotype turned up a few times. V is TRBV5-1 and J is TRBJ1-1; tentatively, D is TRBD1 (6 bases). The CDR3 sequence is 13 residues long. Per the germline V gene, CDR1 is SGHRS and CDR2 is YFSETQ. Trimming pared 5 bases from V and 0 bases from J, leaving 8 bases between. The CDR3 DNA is TGCGCCAGCAGGACAGGATTGAACACTGAAGCTTTCTTT. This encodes CASRTGLNTEAFF.

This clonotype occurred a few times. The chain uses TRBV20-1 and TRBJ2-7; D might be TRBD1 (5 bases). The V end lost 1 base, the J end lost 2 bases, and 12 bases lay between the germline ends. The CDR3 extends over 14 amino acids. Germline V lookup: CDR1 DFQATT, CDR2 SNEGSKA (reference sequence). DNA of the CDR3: TGCAGTGCTAGAGGACAGCGTTATCCCTACGAGCAGTACTTC. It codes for CSARGQRYPYEQYF.

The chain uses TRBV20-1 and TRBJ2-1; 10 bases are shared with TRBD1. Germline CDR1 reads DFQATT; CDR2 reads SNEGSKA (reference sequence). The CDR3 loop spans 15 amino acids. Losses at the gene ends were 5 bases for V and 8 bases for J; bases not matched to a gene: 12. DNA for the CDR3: TGCAGTGCTGGGGACGGGACAGGGGTCAGGGATGAGCAGTTCTTC. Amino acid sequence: CSAGDGTGVRDEQFF.

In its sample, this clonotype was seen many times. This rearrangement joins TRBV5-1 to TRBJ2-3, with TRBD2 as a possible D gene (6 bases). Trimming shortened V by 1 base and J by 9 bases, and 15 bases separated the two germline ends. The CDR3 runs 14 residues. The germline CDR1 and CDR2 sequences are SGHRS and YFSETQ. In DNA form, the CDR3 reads TGCGCCAGCAGCTTGACGCCCGGTGGGGGGACGCAGTATTTT. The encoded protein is CASSLTPGGGTQYF.

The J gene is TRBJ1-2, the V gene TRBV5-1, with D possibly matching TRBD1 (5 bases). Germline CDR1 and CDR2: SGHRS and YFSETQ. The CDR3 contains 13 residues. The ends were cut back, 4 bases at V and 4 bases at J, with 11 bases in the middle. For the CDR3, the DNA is TGCGCCAGCAGCCCCGACAGCACCTATGGCTACACCTTC. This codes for CASSPDSTYGYTF.

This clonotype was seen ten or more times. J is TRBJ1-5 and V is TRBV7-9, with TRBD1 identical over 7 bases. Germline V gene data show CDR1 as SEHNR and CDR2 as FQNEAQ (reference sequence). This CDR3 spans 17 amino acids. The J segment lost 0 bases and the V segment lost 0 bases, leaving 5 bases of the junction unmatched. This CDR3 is CASSLARDRDSNQPQHF. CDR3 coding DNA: TGTGCCAGCAGCTTAGCGAGGGACAGAGATAGCAATCAGCCCCAGCATTTT.

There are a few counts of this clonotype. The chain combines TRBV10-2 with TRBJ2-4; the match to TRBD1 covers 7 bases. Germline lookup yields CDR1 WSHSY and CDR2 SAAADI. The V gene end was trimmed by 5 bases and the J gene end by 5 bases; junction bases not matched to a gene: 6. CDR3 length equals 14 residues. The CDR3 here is CASSWGQSQNIQYF. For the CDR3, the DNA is TGCGCCAGCAGTTGGGGACAGTCCCAAAACATTCAGTACTTC.